This entry lists 30 T cell receptor beta chains sequenced from one sample in a study of blood T cell repertoires in COVID-19. Here immunoSEQ multiplex PCR was the method, and the copy in TCRdb shows in-frame clones only, minus some. The table has a few hundred thousand clones, roughly 88% seen once; the top ten hold about 3%. Sequences were obtained from peripheral blood. These receptors came from a woman in her twenties or thirties with active or convalescent COVID-19.

This clone has a single count. In nucleotides, the CDR3 is TGTGCCAGCAGCTTCTCACCTGGACTTGACTACGAGCAGTACTTC. It specifies CASSFSPGLDYEQYF. The rearrangement joins TRBV5-6 to TRBJ2-7; a weak D match, TRBD2 (5 bases). Per the germline V gene, CDR1 is SGHDT and CDR2 is YYEEEE. There are 15 residues in the CDR3. V gave up 2 bases and J gave up 3 bases, with 15 bases separating them. Filled out from reference TRBV5-6 and TRBJ2-7, the complete variable domain reads DAGVTQSPTHLIKTRGQQVTLRCSPKSGHDTVSWYQQALGQGPQFIFQYYEEEERQRGNFPDRFSGHQFPNYSSELNVNALLLGDSALYLCASSFSPGLDYEQYFGPGTRLTVT.

This chain uses TRBV13 with TRBJ1-1; TRBD1 matches at 7 bases. The CDR3 covers 15 residues. Trimming cost V 3 bases and J 1 base; bases outside gene matches: 5. Germline V lookup: CDR1 PRHDT, CDR2 FYEKMQ (reference sequence). The CDR3 spells CASSLSQGGNTEAFF. CDR3 DNA: TGTGCCAGCAGCTTGAGTCAGGGGGGGAACACTGAAGCTTTCTTT. Complete variable domain (other parts from reference TRBV13 and TRBJ1-1): AAGVIQSPRHLIKEKRETATLKCYPIPRHDTVYWYQQGPGQDPQFLISFYEKMQSDKGSIPDRFSAQQFSDYHSELNMSSLELGDSALYFCASSLSQGGNTEAFFGQGTRLTVV.

J is TRBJ1-1 and V is TRBV27; the match to TRBD1 covers 7 bases. The trim removed 0 bases at V and 4 bases at J, leaving 14 bases unmatched. CDR1 is MNHEY and CDR2 is SMNVEV in the germline V gene (reference sequence). The CDR3 totals 18 residues. CDR3 sequence (DNA): TGTGCCAGCAGTTTATCGAGACAGGGTCTTGGCTCTAGCACTGAAGCTTTCTTT. Residues: CASSLSRQGLGSSTEAFF.

The J gene is TRBJ2-7, the V gene TRBV29-1, with D possibly matching TRBD2 (5 bases). The CDR3 is made up of 13 amino acids. Trimming took off 6 bases at V and 0 bases at J, with 12 bases between the two ends. Germline V gene lookup returns CDR1 SQVTM and CDR2 ANQGSEA. The CDR3 DNA reads as TGCAGCGTCCCTGACTACAACTCCTACGAGCAGTACTTC. As protein: CSVPDYNSYEQYF.

This clone was counted a few times. The chain recombines TRBV5-4 with TRBJ2-1, with D maybe TRBD1 (6 bases). The germline gives CDR1 SGHNT, CDR2 YYREEE (reference sequence). The V end lost 1 base, the J end lost 8 bases, and 10 bases lay between the germline ends. The CDR3 length is 13 residues. The CDR3 loop is CASSLRQDYEQFF. CDR3 nucleotide sequence: TGTGCCAGCAGCTTGCGACAGGACTATGAGCAGTTCTTC.

The chain has TRBV3-1 (or the pseudogene TRBV3-2) and TRBJ2-7; tentatively, D is TRBD1 (6 bases). Germline V gene lookup returns CDR1 LGHDT and CDR2 YNNKEL (reference sequence). V was shortened by 0 bases and J by 0 bases, with 9 bases between the two germline ends. The CDR3 extends over 15 amino acids. Here the CDR3 reads CASSQDQGSSYEQYF. The CDR3 DNA reads as TGTGCCAGCAGCCAAGATCAGGGGAGCTCCTACGAGCAGTACTTC.

V usage is TRBV6-4 and J usage is TRBJ2-3; 10 nucleotides match TRBD2. There are 17 residues in the CDR3. Per the germline V gene, CDR1 is MRHNA and CDR2 is SNTAGT. With 0 bases clipped from V and 2 bases from J, the junction kept 5 bases outside the gene matches. The CDR3 spells CASSDSISGGATDTQYF. Written as DNA, the CDR3 is TGTGCCAGCAGTGACTCGATAAGCGGGGGGGCCACAGATACGCAGTATTTT.

As for this clone: Compared with germline, one end of the junction differs, possibly owing to a read error. The V call is TRBV7-2, the J call TRBJ2-1; 12 nucleotides agree with TRBD2. CDR3 size: 15 residues. Germline V gene data show CDR1 as SGHTA and CDR2 as FQGNSA. CDR3: CASSLAGGRYNEQFF. CDR3 sequence (DNA): TGTGCCAGCAGCCTAGCGGGGGGGCGGTACAATGAGCAGTTCTTC.

CDR3 in amino acids: CASSPGTGYNQPQHF. Written as DNA, the CDR3 is TGTGCCAGCAGCCCCGGGACAGGGTACAATCAGCCCCAGCATTTT. J is TRBJ1-5 and V is TRBV28, with 9 bases lining up with TRBD1. Germline V lookup: CDR1 MDHEN, CDR2 SYDVKM. V was clipped by 6 bases and J by 3 bases; unmatched bases: 6. The CDR3 covers 15 residues.

This chain joins TRBV7-2 and TRBJ2-2; the match to TRBD2 covers 8 bases. J was trimmed by 0 bases and V by 3 bases; bases with no gene match: 3. Germline V gene sequence: CDR1 SGHTA, CDR2 FQGNSA. The CDR3 spans 16 residues. Here the CDR3 reads CASSFSGGANTGELFF. The CDR3 DNA sequence: TGTGCCAGCAGCTTCTCGGGGGGGGCGAACACCGGGGAGCTGTTTTTT. Combining the CDR3 with reference TRBV7-2 and TRBJ2-2 gives the whole variable domain GAGVSQSPSNKVTEKGKDVELRCDPISGHTALYWYRQSLGQGLEFLIYFQGNSAPDKSGLPSDRFSAERTGGSVSTLTIQRTQQEDSAVYLCASSFSGGANTGELFFGEGSRLTVL.

CDR3: CAWSAGRSQETQYF. Here the CDR3 DNA reads TGTGCCTGGAGCGCGGGACGCTCTCAAGAGACCCAGTACTTC. The rearrangement links TRBV30 to TRBJ2-5, with D maybe TRBD2 (6 bases). Germline V CDR1 and CDR2: GTSNPN, SVGIG (reference sequence). The CDR3 length is 14 residues. V shed 3 bases and J shed 2 bases, with 13 bases lying between them.

With respect to this clone: The limits of the CDR3 on the DNA are not certain, so only TCRdb's listed CDR3 is given. The chain is built from TRBV7-9 and TRBJ2-1; the DNA was not compared with TRBD2, the D call given in the table. With termini counted, the CDR3 has 16 amino acids. CDR1 is SEHNR and CDR2 is FQNEAQ in the germline V gene (reference sequence). CDR3 region: CASSPPSGRGVNEQFF.

The rearrangement uses TRBV11-2 and TRBJ2-1; D gene uncertain. CDR3 length equals 15 residues. CDR1 and CDR2 (germline): SGHAT, FQNNGV. V was pared by 1 base and J by 7 bases, with 14 bases between. CDR3 nucleotides: TGTGCCAGCAGCTTAGGTCCCAGTGACGGGAATGAGCAGTTCTTC. Its protein product is CASSLGPSDGNEQFF.

The chain combines TRBV10-3 with TRBJ2-7, with a tentative D call TRBD1 (5 bases). This CDR3 region has 12 residues. The germline V gene has CDR1 ENHRY and CDR2 SYGVKD. Trimming left V 6 bases short and J 4 bases short, with 10 bases between. CDR3 amino acids: CAISPGKYEQYF. CDR3 nucleotide sequence: TGTGCCATCAGCCCAGGGAAGTACGAGCAGTACTTC.

The chain combines TRBV2 with TRBJ2-1; the D gene is possibly TRBD1 (6 bases). CDR1 is SNHLY, CDR2 FYNNEI, per germline. V was pared by 2 bases and J by 5 bases, with 7 bases between. The CDR3 has 13 residues. The DNA for the CDR3 is TGTGCCAGCAGTGAAAACAGGGACAATGAGCAGTTCTTC. Its translation: CASSENRDNEQFF.

The gene calls are TRBV7-8 and TRBJ1-5; 7 bases are shared with TRBD1. Trimming cost V 1 base and J 2 bases; bases outside gene matches: 8. The CDR3 is 17 amino acids. CDR1 is SGHVS and CDR2 is FQNEAQ in the germline V gene. In nucleotides, the CDR3 is TGTGCCAGCAGCTTAGTACCGGCCGACAGGGGCAATCAGCCCCAGCATTTT. This gives the protein CASSLVPADRGNQPQHF.

V is TRBV4-3 and J is TRBJ1-6, with TRBD1 as a possible D gene (6 bases). The CDR3 has 14 residues. V dropped 2 bases and J dropped 13 bases, with 15 bases sitting between them. Germline assignment: CDR1 LGHNA and CDR2 YSLEER. The CDR3 loop is CASSQKTGPVPLHF. The DNA of the CDR3 is TGCGCCAGCAGCCAAAAGACAGGACCCGTCCCCCTCCACTTT.

V usage is TRBV7-8 and J usage is TRBJ2-7, with D possibly TRBD2 on 6 matching bases. Germline CDR1 and CDR2: SGHVS and FQNEAQ. This CDR3 comprises 15 residues. Trimming shortened V by 6 bases and J by 0 bases, and 15 bases separated the two germline ends. The CDR3 coding sequence is TGTGCCAGCAGACCTGCGGGGCAGAGCTCCTACGAGCAGTACTTC. It specifies CASRPAGQSSYEQYF.

The rearrangement joins TRBV6-5 to TRBJ1-3; 7 bases are shared with TRBD1. The CDR3 runs to 16 residues. Looked up from germline, CDR1 is MNHEY and CDR2 is SVGAGI. V shed 2 bases and J 0 bases; nucleotides not matched to a gene: 4. The CDR3 nucleotides read TGTGCCAGCAGTTACAAGGGGGCCCGCTCTGGAAACACCATATATTTT. It codes for CASSYKGARSGNTIYF.

The gene calls are TRBV7-2 and TRBJ2-7; D is unclear. This CDR3 region has 13 residues. Germline V lookup: CDR1 SGHTA, CDR2 FQGNSA. V was clipped by 0 bases and J by 3 bases, with 6 bases between them. The CDR3: CASSLAPGYEQYF. The CDR3, as DNA: TGTGCCAGCAGCTTAGCACCAGGCTACGAGCAGTACTTC.

V gene TRBV5-4 combines with J gene TRBJ2-1, with D possibly being TRBD2 (5 bases). CDR3 size: 14 residues. Germline V gene lookup returns CDR1 SGHNT and CDR2 YYREEE (reference sequence). The ends were cut back, 3 bases at V and 4 bases at J, with 11 bases in the middle. In nucleotides, the CDR3 is TGTGCCAGCAGCTCCGTCACTAGTTACAATGAGCAGTTCTTC. Amino acid sequence: CASSSVTSYNEQFF.

This clone showed up just a few times. CDR3 coding DNA: TGTGCCAGCGCTATCATGGCGGGGACTTATAATGAGCAGTTCTTC. Amino acid sequence: CASAIMAGTYNEQFF. The J gene is TRBJ2-1, the V gene TRBV27; weak D call: TRBD2 (6 bases). The CDR3 extends over 15 amino acids. The V gene's germline CDR1 is MNHEY and CDR2 SMNVEV (reference sequence). The V gene lost 8 bases and the J gene lost 7 bases, with 21 bases spanning the gap.

The chain uses TRBV29-1 and TRBJ1-3; no reliable D call. Looked up from germline, CDR1 is SQVTM and CDR2 is ANQGSEA. CDR3 length: 12 residues. CDR3 nucleotide sequence: TGCAGTCTTAAAGAGGCGGGGAACACCATATATTTT. Encoded protein: CSLKEAGNTIYF.

About this clone itself: The same CDR3 also results from other DNA sequences found in this sample. The V and J genes are TRBV9 and TRBJ2-3; perhaps TRBD2 as D (6 bases). This CDR3 region has 12 residues. V gave up 3 bases and J gave up 4 bases, with 6 bases separating them. From germline, CDR1 is SGDLS and CDR2 YYNGEE. CDR3 nucleotides: TGTGCCAGCAGCGGGGGGGCAGATACGCAGTATTTT. Translation gives CASSGGADTQYF.

The chain joins TRBV6-6 to TRBJ2-2; 8 bases align to TRBD2. The CDR3 has 16 amino acids. The V gene end was trimmed by 5 bases and the J gene end by 2 bases; junction bases not matched to a gene: 7. Germline loops: CDR1 MNHNY, CDR2 SVGAGI (reference sequence). CDR3 region: CASSHQRGSNTGELFF. The CDR3 DNA follows: TGTGCCAGCAGTCATCAGCGGGGGAGTAACACCGGGGAGCTGTTTTTT.

CDR3 sequence (DNA): TGTGCCAGCAGCTTGGGTCCCCAGGGGGCTTTGGGCTACACCTTC. Amino acid sequence: CASSLGPQGALGYTF. The chain is built from TRBV5-6 and TRBJ1-2; 8 bases are a match to TRBD1. CDR1 and CDR2 (germline): SGHDT, YYEEEE. The CDR3 totals 15 residues. V lost 0 bases, J lost 8 bases, and 9 bases stayed unmatched.

V usage is TRBV29-1 and J usage is TRBJ1-2, with 9 positions matching TRBD1. Looked up from germline, CDR1 is SQVTM and CDR2 is ANQGSEA. Trimming took 5 bases from V and 8 from J; bases not matched to a gene: 12. This CDR3 comprises 14 residues. The CDR3 region is CSVSGQGSRRGYTF. DNA for the CDR3: TGCAGCGTTTCGGGACAGGGTAGTCGAAGAGGCTACACCTTC.

The chain employs TRBV5-1 and TRBJ1-4; tentative D call: TRBD1 (6 bases). The V gene's germline CDR1 is SGHRS and CDR2 YFSETQ. The V gene lost 3 bases and the J gene lost 5 bases, with 14 bases spanning the gap. The CDR3 loop spans 15 amino acids. CDR3 nucleotides: TGCGCCAGCAGCTCGCAGGGACAAGACAATGAAAAACTGTTTTTT. Protein sequence: CASSSQGQDNEKLFF.

This clone was counted only a few times. The chain carries TRBV5-4 and TRBJ1-1; D might be TRBD1 (6 bases). The length of the CDR3 is 14 residues. CDR1 and CDR2 (germline): SGHNT, YYREEE (reference sequence). The V end lost 4 bases, the J end lost 0 bases, and 10 bases lay between the germline ends. This CDR3 is CASSAGQMNTEAFF. Here the CDR3 DNA reads TGTGCCAGCAGCGCCGGACAGATGAACACTGAAGCTTTCTTT. Full variable domain (missing parts from reference TRBV5-4 and TRBJ1-1): ETGVTQSPTHLIKTRGQQVTLRCSSQSGHNTVSWYQQALGQGPQFIFQYYREEENGRGNFPPRFSGLQFPNYSSELNVNALELDDSALYLCASSAGQMNTEAFFGQGTRLTVV.

The genes are TRBV7-2 and TRBJ1-1; 9 nucleotides line up with TRBD1. The CDR3 has 16 amino acids. Trimming took 4 bases from V and 4 from J; bases not matched to a gene: 10. Germline CDR1 is SGHTA and CDR2 is FQGNSA. CDR3 in DNA: TGTGCCAGCAGCTCCCGTTTACAGGGGGCAGGCACTGAAGCTTTCTTT. Translating gives CASSSRLQGAGTEAFF. The variable domain in full, completed from reference TRBV7-2 and TRBJ1-1, reads GAGVSQSPSNKVTEKGKDVELRCDPISGHTALYWYRQSLGQGLEFLIYFQGNSAPDKSGLPSDRFSAERTGGSVSTLTIQRTQQEDSAVYLCASSSRLQGAGTEAFFGQGTRLTVV.